This T cell receptor (beta chain) comes out of a study of T cell responses to AZD1222 COVID-19 vaccine. This clone appeared once. One junction end does not reproduce the germline sequence, and a read error may be involved. The CDR3 has 12 residues. The germline CDR1 and CDR2 sequences are SEHNR and FQNEAQ (reference sequence). TCRdb keeps only in-frame clones here, not all; method: immunoSEQ multiplex PCR. This table holds about 140,000 clones, 88% found once. The gene calls are TRBV7-9 and TRBJ2-7; D gene ambiguous. This TCR was recovered from an adult who received the AZD1222 COVID-19 vaccine. The sample was peripheral blood, taken 28 days after the second AZD1222 dose. CDR3 sequence (DNA): TGTGCCAGCAGCTTTCCCACAGTGCATAAGAACTTC. It translates to CASSFPTVHKNF.